The source of this T cell receptor beta chain is a study of blood T cell repertoires in COVID-19. Sequenced by immunoSEQ multiplex PCR; TCRdb stores in-frame clones only, minus some. The sample shows a few hundred thousand clones, 88% of them seen only once. CDR3 length: 13 residues. Germline V CDR1 and CDR2: SGHTA, FQGTGA. Trimming at V came to 4 bases and at J to 4 bases, leaving 4 bases not matched to a gene. The sample consisted of PBMCs or T cells enriched from blood (not recorded which). The rearrangement uses TRBV7-3 and TRBJ2-7; 7 bases align to TRBD1. The sequence was obtained from a woman between 18 and 29 years old who had recovered from COVID-19. Written as DNA, the CDR3 is TGTGCCAGCAGCTCATCACAGGGGTACGAGCAGTACTTC. This sequence encodes CASSSSQGYEQYF.